This T cell receptor beta chain stems from a study of cytomegalovirus exposure and HLA in healthy donors. Study-wide results and limits: There were a few CMV-associated chains whose specificity for CMV antigens was confirmed in vitro. Rare TCR sequences dominated, though some public TCRs recurred in many donors.

The data were produced by immunoSEQ multiplex PCR, yet TCRdb's version contains in-frame clones alone and is incomplete. The profile shows tens of thousands of clones, around nine tenths of them singletons. Turning to this clone: The antigen remains unidentified.

Germline V gene data show CDR1 as LNHDA and CDR2 as SQIVND (reference sequence). V was clipped by 3 bases and J by 7 bases, with 19 bases between them. This CDR3 has 16 amino acids. Material for sequencing was PBMCs. This chain uses TRBV19 with TRBJ2-1; D perhaps matches TRBD1 (6 bases). This clonotype was sampled from a woman aged 18-35 years in good health and CMV-seropositive. The CDR3 DNA is TGTGCCAGTAGTATCCCGACAGGCCCCGGTGGGAATGAGCAGTTCTTC. It is translated as CASSIPTGPGGNEQFF.